Listed below are T cell receptor beta chains from one sample, sequenced in a study of neoadjuvant nivolumab and ipilimumab in lung cancer. Clones were sequenced by immunoSEQ multiplex PCR, and TCRdb holds only the in-frame ones, with some missing. The sample lists about 20,000 clones, roughly 77% occurring once. The source was tumor tissue, collected after neoadjuvant nivolumab, alone or with ipilimumab, at or shortly before surgery. These receptors were taken from an adult with non-small cell lung cancer. The CDR3 runs from the conserved cysteine through the conserved F or W. The D gene is left open where the match is weak. Rows give clone size only sometimes, using once, few, many, or a class for an expanded clone.

>TRBJ1-5|medium-sized|TRBV28|-
TGTGCCAGCATTGTGGCTAGCAATCAGCCCCAGCATTTT
CASIVASNQPQHF
>TRBJ2-7|once|TRBV7-2|TRBD2
TGTGCCAGCAGCTTAGCTAGCGGGAGCGAGCAGTACTTC
CASSLASGSEQYF
>TRBJ1-2|-|TRBV19|-
TGTGCCAGTAGTATTATTAAGGGATATGGCTACACCTTC
CASSIIKGYGYTF
>TRBJ2-1|-|TRBV7-6|-
TGTGCCAGCAGCTCGGGGGTCAAGGGCGATGAGCAGTTCTTC
CASSSGVKGDEQFF
>TRBJ2-6|-|TRBV19|-
TGTGCCAGTAGTAGGGGAGGGGCCAACGTCCTGACTTTC
CASSRGGANVLTF
>TRBJ2-7|-|TRBV7-9|-
TGTGCCAGCAGCCGGTCGGGGAATATGGCCTACGAGCAGTACTTC
CASSRSGNMAYEQYF
>TRBJ2-4|-|TRBV9|-
TGTGCCAGCAGCGTAGACAGAGGGGCAAACATTCAGTACTTC
CASSVDRGANIQYF
>TRBJ2-7|-|TRBV5-6|-
TGTGCCAGCAGCTCATACAGGACCTGGTACGAGCAGTACTTC
CASSSYRTWYEQYF
>TRBJ2-1|-|TRBV5-1|-
TGCGCCTGCTCGGACAGCCACAATGAGCAGTTCTTC
CACSDSHNEQFF
>TRBJ2-5|-|TRBV27|-
TGTGCCAGCAGTTTCGAGACCCAAGAGACCCAGTACTTC
CASSFETQETQYF
>TRBJ2-1|-|TRBV29-1|-
TGCAGCGTGGTGGAAGGGTTCAACAATGAGCAGTTCTTC
CSVVEGFNNEQFF
>TRBJ1-3|-|TRBV7-2|-
TGTGCCAGCAGCACTACCCCGGGAGGGACTGGAAACACCATATATTTT
CASSTTPGGTGNTIYF
>TRBJ2-6|once|TRBV30|-
TGTGCCTGGAGTGCTCCCCGGGGGACGCTCGAAATTTCTGGGGCCAACGTCCTGACTTTC
CAWSAPRGTLEISGANVLTF
>TRBJ1-1|once|TRBV25-1|-
TGTGCCAGCAGCTGGAACACTGAAGCTTTCTTT
CASSWNTEAFF
>TRBJ2-7|-|TRBV18|TRBD2
TGTGCCAGCTCACCCATGACTAGCGGGTCGAGCTCCTACGAGCAGTACTTC
CASSPMTSGSSSYEQYF
>TRBJ2-5|few|TRBV27|TRBD1
TGTGCCAGCAGTCTCTCGGGACAGAACCCGCGGGAGACCCAGTACTTC
CASSLSGQNPRETQYF
>TRBJ1-1|-|TRBV7-9|-
TGTGCCAGCAGCCAGGGGACGAACACTGAAGCTTTCTTT
CASSQGTNTEAFF